This T cell receptor beta chain was recovered during a study of cytotoxic CD8 clonotypes in ibrutinib-treated CLL. Trimming removed 6 bases from V and 7 bases from J, with 18 bases in between. The germline CDR1 and CDR2 sequences are MRHNA and SNTAGT. The CDR3 contains 14 residues. TCRdb's copy holds only in-frame clones and misses some; the assay was immunoSEQ multiplex PCR. This repertoire shows 70,000 to 80,000 clones, over 80% found once; its top ten account for roughly 35%. The sample consisted of PBMCs, taken after 24 months of ibrutinib treatment. The chain joins TRBV6-4 to TRBJ1-2; D gene unclear. The receptor was isolated from a human donor with chronic lymphocytic leukemia. The CDR3 here is CASRPDPTVGGYTF. Here the CDR3 DNA reads TGTGCCAGCAGGCCGGACCCGACGGTGGGTGGCTACACCTTC.